This T cell receptor beta chain came from a study of T-cell reconstitution after alpha-beta-depleted transplantation in children. This clonotype was recorded a few times. Its matching antigen is unknown. General observations from the study: Elevated TCRbeta diversity at day 60 was traced, in some patients, to surviving recipient T cells and thymic progenitors. Alpha-beta T cells about two months after transplant reportedly derived from several hundred expanded graft clones. By one year post-transplant, T-cell counts and diversity largely arose from T cells that were newly produced.

Unique molecular identifiers were incorporated when the TCRbeta library was constructed. TCRdb itself ran the PCR reads through MiXCR, one entry per CDR3 protein. The table includes fewer than 150,000 distinct CDR3 sequences, approximately 8.7% detected once. CDR3 length: 13 amino acids. Germline CDR1 is MNHNS and CDR2 is SASEGT. The J segment lost 2 bases and the V segment lost 7 bases, leaving 0 bases of the junction unmatched. The sequences come from PBMCs, mostly from graft donor cells, collected 180 days after TCRalphabeta/CD19-depleted stem cell transplant. The chain joins TRBV6-1 to TRBJ2-1, with 9 positions matching TRBD2. The receptor was isolated from a girl under two years old who had a stem cell transplant for combined immunodeficiency, so the T cells may come from the graft donor. CDR3 protein: CASKRGAYNEQFF. In DNA form, the CDR3 reads TGTGCCAGCAAGCGGGGGGCCTACAATGAGCAGTTCTTC.